The 4 T cell receptor beta chains in this list originate from one sample, sequenced in a study of CD8 T cells in ankylosing spondylitis. General study findings and limits: Made up of eight highly homologous variants, a TCR beta motif appeared characteristic of ankylosing spondylitis blood.

TCRdb analysed the 5' RACE reads with MiXCR anew, one entry per CDR3 protein. The table records 450,000 to 550,000 distinct CDR3 sequences, about 5% of them present only once. These TCRs' antigens remain unknown. Sequenced material: blood, either unsorted or a sorted T cell fraction (not recorded which). The receptors were sampled from a male donor with ankylosing spondylitis.

This clonotype was counted ten times or more. V gene TRBV27 combines with J gene TRBJ2-3, with 7 nucleotides matching TRBD2. Germline V CDR1 and CDR2: MNHEY, SMNVEV (reference sequence). This CDR3 has 18 residues. V was clipped by 7 bases and J by 2 bases; unmatched bases: 18. The CDR3 DNA follows: TGTGCCAGCACCTACCGAGCGACAGCGGGGAGATTCACAGATACGCAGTATTTT. Translation gives CASTYRATAGRFTDTQYF.

Many counts were recorded for this clonotype. This chain uses TRBV6-5 with TRBJ2-2, with TRBD1 matching over 10 bases. CDR1 MNHEY and CDR2 SVGAGI come from the germline V gene. With V trimmed by 4 bases and J by 7 bases, 6 bases remained unmatched. The length of the CDR3 is 15 residues. CDR3 sequence reads: CASSWDRGLDGELFF. The CDR3, as DNA: TGTGCCAGCAGTTGGGACAGGGGATTAGACGGGGAGCTGTTTTTT.

This clonotype was seen only a few times. The V gene is TRBV4-1, the J gene TRBJ2-1, with D maybe TRBD1 (7 bases). The germline V gene has CDR1 MGHRA and CDR2 YSYEKL. Trimming took off 3 bases at V and 2 bases at J, with 17 bases between the two ends. The CDR3 runs to 17 residues. For the CDR3, the DNA is TGCGCCAGCAGCCATCCCCTCAGGGGGGCCACCTACAATGAGCAGTTCTTC. Residues: CASSHPLRGATYNEQFF.

This clonotype was recorded many times. The J gene is TRBJ2-7, the V gene TRBV7-9; D tentatively reads TRBD1 or TRBD2 (5 bases each). Germline CDR1 is SEHNR and CDR2 is FQNEAQ (reference sequence). V lost 4 bases and J 2 bases, leaving 9 bases between the germline ends. The CDR3 is 13 amino acids. The CDR3 coding sequence is TGTGCCAGCAGCTCCAAGGGACCCTACGAGCAGTACTTC. Translating it yields CASSSKGPYEQYF.